Shown below are 6 T cell receptor beta chains from a single sample sequenced in a study of cytomegalovirus exposure and HLA in healthy donors. It was with 60 Vbeta and 13 Jbeta primers that the PCR ran. Libraries were prepared by immunoSEQ multiplex PCR; TCRdb keeps only in-frame clonotypes and omits some of them. Found here are 73,000 or so clones, roughly 73% of them singletons; the top ten hold 16%. Sequencing was done on a sample of PBMCs. The receptor set was obtained from a woman aged 35 to 49 in good health and CMV-seropositive.

The chain links TRBV4-3 to TRBJ1-1; 8 bases map to TRBD1. Germline V gene lookup returns CDR1 LGHNA and CDR2 YSLEER. CDR3 length: 14 residues. Germline trimming cut 4 bases from V and 5 bases from J; bases unmatched to any gene: 6. The CDR3 nucleotides are TGCGCCAGCAGCCTCGGACAGGGTGGTACTGAAGCTTTCTTT. Translating it yields CASSLGQGGTEAFF.

The rearrangement links TRBV2 to TRBJ2-5, with D unclear. V dropped 5 bases and J dropped 5 bases, with 6 bases sitting between them. Germline V gene sequence: CDR1 SNHLY, CDR2 FYNNEI. The CDR3 has 11 residues. Written as DNA, the CDR3 is TGTGCCAGCAGTATACGGGAGACCCAGTACTTC. Protein sequence: CASSIRETQYF. The variable domain in full, completed from reference TRBV2 and TRBJ2-5, reads EPEVTQTPSHQVTQMGQEVILRCVPISNHLYFYWYRQILGQKVEFLVSFYNNEISEKSEIFDDQFSVERPDGSNFTLKIRSTKLEDSAMYFCASSIRETQYFGPGTRLLVL.

This clone has a single count. This chain connects TRBV6-1 to TRBJ1-2; 12 bases map to TRBD1. CDR3 length: 14 residues. V was clipped by 8 bases and J by 8 bases; unmatched bases: 9. Per the germline V gene, CDR1 is MNHNS and CDR2 is SASEGT. CDR3 sequence (DNA): TGTGCCAGCCTGGGGACAGGGGGCCTCTGGGGCTACACCTTC. It translates to CASLGTGGLWGYTF.

The gene calls are TRBV7-2 and TRBJ1-3; D remains ambiguous. Per the germline V gene, CDR1 is SGHTA and CDR2 is FQGNSA. V lost 5 bases, J lost 0 bases, and 11 bases lay in between. This CDR3 contains 15 residues. For the CDR3, the DNA is TGTGCCAGCAGCCCCATGGGAGCCTCTGGAAACACCATATATTTT. Amino acid sequence: CASSPMGASGNTIYF.

The CDR3 DNA reads TGTGCCAGCAGTGAGCACCTTAGGACAGGCCCAAATCATAATTACGAGCAGTACTTC. It encodes CASSEHLRTGPNHNYEQYF. The chain recombines TRBV6-1 with TRBJ2-7, with 7 bases that match TRBD1. J was trimmed by 4 bases and V by 3 bases; bases with no gene match: 21. Germline CDR1 reads MNHNS; CDR2 reads SASEGT. This CDR3 spans 19 amino acids.

This chain joins TRBV6-5 and TRBJ2-5; D perhaps matches TRBD1 (6 bases). The germline V and J ends were trimmed by 4 bases and 1 base, with 10 bases remaining between them. This CDR3 region has 14 residues. The germline V gene encodes CDR1 MNHEY and CDR2 SVGAGI. This CDR3 reads CASSWQGFQETQYF. CDR3 nucleotide sequence: TGTGCCAGCAGTTGGCAGGGGTTCCAAGAGACCCAGTACTTC.